These T cell receptor beta chains were read from a single sample in a study of blood T cells in healthy people across ages. Using its own MiXCR run on the 5' RACE reads, TCRdb lists one record per CDR3 protein. The repertoire holds around 800,000 distinct CDR3 sequences, with about 26% as singletons. The sample was also reused in another study, on T cells of mothers and their children.

The sequencing input was blood. The receptors originated from a boy younger than 18 in good health. Both conserved end residues are part of each CDR3. A D gene is named only where the DNA matches it firmly. Some rows mark clone size as missing; the rest say once, few, many or name a class of expanded clone.

clone size,J gene,D gene,V gene,CDR3 protein,CDR3 DNA
-,TRBJ2-5,-,TRBV15,CATRFAHGTYQETQYF,TGTGCCACACGCTTTGCCCACGGGACATACCAAGAGACCCAGTACTTC
few,TRBJ2-5,TRBD2,TRBV5-1,CASRAGRGAIQETQYF,TGCGCCAGCAGAGCCGGGCGGGGGGCGATCCAAGAGACCCAGTACTTC
-,TRBJ1-3,-,TRBV5-1,CASSFRESGNTIYF,TGCGCCAGCAGCTTCAGGGAGTCTGGAAACACCATATATTTT
-,TRBJ1-2,-,TRBV30,CAWSARGANYGYTF,TGTGCCTGGAGTGCTAGGGGGGCCAACTATGGCTACACCTTC
-,TRBJ2-3,TRBD1,TRBV7-9,CASSLAYLSGDRDTDTQYF,TGTGCCAGCAGCTTAGCTTATCTGTCCGGGGACAGGGATACAGATACGCAGTATTTT
-,TRBJ2-1,TRBD2,TRBV3-1,CASARSGGRDNEQFF,TGTGCCAGCGCCCGTTCGGGGGGGAGAGACAATGAGCAGTTCTTC
few,TRBJ2-3,-,TRBV5-1,CASRRGTSTDTQYF,TGCGCCAGCAGAAGGGGGACTAGCACAGATACGCAGTATTTT
-,TRBJ1-2,-,TRBV6-6,CASSYSGSSSGYTF,TGTGCCAGCAGTTACTCTGGCAGTTCCAGTGGCTACACCTTC
-,TRBJ2-5,-,TRBV7-9,CASATRRFQATQYF,TGTGCCAGCGCGACTCGACGATTCCAAGCGACCCAGTACTTC
few,TRBJ1-4,-,TRBV7-9,CASSMNTNPAEKLFF,TGTGCCAGCAGCATGAATACTAACCCGGCCGAAAAACTGTTTTTT
-,TRBJ2-5,-,TRBV7-3,CASSPAGASAAQETQYF,TGTGCCAGCAGCCCCGCGGGGGCTAGCGCGGCCCAAGAGACCCAGTACTTC
-,TRBJ1-3,TRBD1,TRBV6-6,CASSLGQGQAGNTIYF,TGTGCCAGCAGCCTCGGACAGGGGCAGGCCGGAAACACCATATATTTT
-,TRBJ2-1,TRBD2,TRBV2,CANLKTSGGMVEQFF,TGTGCCAACCTTAAGACTAGCGGGGGAATGGTTGAGCAGTTCTTC
-,TRBJ1-3,-,TRBV12-3/TRBV12-4,CASSPDGISGNTIYF,TGTGCCAGCAGTCCGGACGGTATCTCTGGAAACACCATATATTTT
few,TRBJ2-1,-,TRBV4-1,CASSQNNRVENEQFF,TGCGCCAGCAGCCAGAACAACAGGGTAGAGAATGAGCAGTTCTTC
-,TRBJ2-5,-,TRBV20-1,CTADFQETQYF,TGCACCGCGGACTTCCAAGAGACCCAGTACTTC
-,TRBJ2-7,TRBD1,TRBV25-1,CASSRTGTGAYEQYF,TGTGCCAGCAGCAGGACCGGGACAGGGGCCTACGAGCAGTACTTC
-,TRBJ2-5,-,TRBV3-1,CASSPTWGAETQYF,TGTGCCAGCAGCCCAACTTGGGGGGCGGAGACCCAGTACTTC
few,TRBJ2-7,-,TRBV2,CASSGTFIKGEQYF,TGTGCCAGCAGTGGGACCTTCATAAAGGGCGAGCAGTACTTC
-,TRBJ2-7,-,TRBV27,CASKTQEGTGTYEQYF,TGTGCCAGCAAGACACAAGAGGGGACGGGCACCTACGAGCAGTACTTC
few,TRBJ2-2,-,TRBV12-3/TRBV12-4,CASSSLRATGELFF,TGTGCCAGCAGTTCCCTCAGAGCAACCGGGGAGCTGTTTTTT
-,TRBJ2-5,TRBD2,TRBV12-3/TRBV12-4,CASSLISGASETQYF,TGTGCCAGCAGTTTGATTAGCGGGGCCTCCGAGACCCAGTACTTC
-,TRBJ1-4,-,TRBV9,CASSVDGSSEKLFF,TGTGCCAGCAGCGTGGACGGATCGAGTGAAAAACTGTTTTTT
many,TRBJ2-7,-,TRBV2,CASSEAAYEQYF,TGTGCCAGCAGTGAGGCAGCCTACGAGCAGTACTTC
-,TRBJ2-1,TRBD1,TRBV19,CASSMRRGRWTNEQFF,TGTGCCAGTAGTATGAGAAGGGGGCGCTGGACCAATGAGCAGTTCTTC
few,TRBJ2-5,-,TRBV7-9,CASSSTGGISQETQYF,TGTGCCAGCAGCTCTACTGGCGGGATCTCACAAGAGACCCAGTACTTC
few,TRBJ2-7,-,TRBV28,CASSLPGSYSYEQYF,TGTGCCAGCAGTTTACCAGGGAGCTACTCCTACGAGCAGTACTTC
few,TRBJ2-5,TRBD2,TRBV7-6,CASRWAGGPARQETQYF,TGTGCCAGCAGATGGGCGGGGGGCCCTGCCAGGCAAGAGACCCAGTACTTC
few,TRBJ2-1,-,TRBV2,CASTKSLRYNEQFF,TGTGCCAGCACAAAATCCTTGAGGTACAATGAGCAGTTCTTC
few,TRBJ1-4,-,TRBV3-1,CASSQERHTREKLFF,TGTGCCAGCAGCCAAGAGAGGCATACGAGAGAAAAACTGTTTTTT
-,TRBJ2-2,TRBD1,TRBV27,CASSSRGLVGGELFF,TGTGCCAGCAGTTCCAGGGGGCTAGTTGGCGGGGAGCTGTTTTTT
-,TRBJ2-7,TRBD1,TRBV7-9,CASSPRPGTGPRISYEQYF,TGTGCCAGCAGCCCACGTCCCGGGACAGGGCCCCGGATCTCCTACGAGCAGTACTTC
few,TRBJ2-3,TRBD1,TRBV7-9,CASSSPWGQGDTDTQYF,TGTGCCAGCAGCTCCCCCTGGGGCCAGGGGGACACAGATACGCAGTATTTT
-,TRBJ1-2,-,TRBV28,CASSGNLYGYTF,TGTGCCAGCAGTGGGAATCTCTATGGCTACACCTTC
few,TRBJ2-7,-,TRBV9,CASSVEEGSYEQYF,TGTGCCAGCAGCGTAGAGGAGGGCTCCTACGAGCAGTACTTC
few,TRBJ2-7,TRBD1,TRBV24-1,CATQGQDSYEQYF,TGTGCCACCCAAGGACAGGATTCCTACGAGCAGTACTTC
-,TRBJ2-1,-,TRBV29-1,CSVVSYNEQFF,TGCAGCGTTGTGAGCTACAATGAGCAGTTCTTC
few,TRBJ2-5,TRBD2,TRBV9,CASSVLADATETQYF,TGTGCCAGCAGCGTACTAGCGGACGCCACTGAGACCCAGTACTTC
few,TRBJ2-3,-,TRBV4-2,CASSQERGAYTDTQYF,TGTGCCAGCAGCCAAGAACGGGGGGCCTACACAGATACGCAGTATTTT
-,TRBJ2-7,-,TRBV6-1,CASSTNRGGYEQYF,TGTGCCAGCAGTACCAACAGGGGAGGCTACGAGCAGTACTTC
-,TRBJ2-4,-,TRBV6-6,CASSYESLAKNIQYF,TGTGCCAGCAGTTATGAGAGCCTAGCCAAAAACATTCAGTACTTC
-,TRBJ2-3,-,TRBV28,CASRTQLYTDTQYF,TGTGCCTCCCGGACCCAGCTCTACACAGATACGCAGTATTTT
-,TRBJ2-2,TRBD1,TRBV24-1,CATSDGDRGVGELFF,TGTGCCACCAGTGATGGGGACAGGGGGGTCGGGGAGCTGTTTTTT
-,TRBJ1-2,-,TRBV29-1,CSVGAQGESYTF,TGCAGCGTTGGGGCACAGGGTGAGAGCTACACCTTC
few,TRBJ1-4,-,TRBV7-6,CASSLGGYNEKLFF,TGTGCCAGCAGCTTAGGCGGTTATAATGAAAAACTGTTTTTT
-,TRBJ2-1,TRBD1,TRBV7-9,CASSSTRGSYNEQFF,TGTGCCAGCAGCTCTACCAGGGGGTCCTACAATGAGCAGTTCTTC
-,TRBJ1-5,TRBD1,TRBV7-9,CASSYWTGLNNQPQHF,TGTGCCAGCAGCTACTGGACAGGGTTAAACAATCAGCCCCAGCATTTT
-,TRBJ2-1,-,TRBV21-1,CASSLRTVEALFF,TGTGCCAGCAGCCTTCGGACTGTAGAGGCTCTGTTCTTC
-,TRBJ2-7,-,TRBV12-3/TRBV12-4,CASSLREEQYF,TGTGCCAGCAGTTTAAGGGAAGAGCAGTACTTC
-,TRBJ1-4,-,TRBV3-1,CASSPVYRDNEKLFF,TGTGCCAGCAGCCCCGTTTACCGGGACAATGAAAAACTGTTTTTT
-,TRBJ1-4,-,TRBV11-2,CASSLATLSEKLFF,TGTGCCAGCAGCTTGGCCACCCTGAGCGAAAAACTGTTTTTT
few,TRBJ1-2,-,TRBV3-1,CASTPGTNYGYTF,TGTGCCAGCACCCCGGGAACGAACTATGGCTACACCTTC
-,TRBJ2-5,TRBD1,TRBV7-2,CASTPGQGSQETQYF,TGTGCCAGCACCCCCGGACAGGGATCCCAAGAGACCCAGTACTTC
-,TRBJ2-5,-,TRBV12-5,CASGPSHSGTQYF,TGTGCTAGTGGCCCTAGCCACTCAGGGACCCAGTACTTC
-,TRBJ2-7,-,TRBV6-6,CASERTEPYEQYF,TGTGCCAGCGAACGGACGGAACCCTACGAGCAGTACTTC
-,TRBJ2-5,-,TRBV7-9,CASSLTPTRAKETQYF,TGTGCCAGCAGCTTAACTCCTACGAGGGCCAAAGAGACCCAGTACTTC
-,TRBJ2-5,-,TRBV20-1,CSARADEMGETQYF,TGCAGTGCTAGAGCCGACGAAATGGGAGAGACCCAGTACTTC
many,TRBJ1-2,-,TRBV5-1,CASSLEGYGYTF,TGCGCCAGCAGCTTGGAGGGGTATGGCTACACCTTC
few,TRBJ1-3,-,TRBV28,CASSSSLGAKGSAGNTIYF,TGTGCCAGCAGTTCTAGCCTAGGGGCCAAGGGATCAGCTGGAAACACCATATATTTT